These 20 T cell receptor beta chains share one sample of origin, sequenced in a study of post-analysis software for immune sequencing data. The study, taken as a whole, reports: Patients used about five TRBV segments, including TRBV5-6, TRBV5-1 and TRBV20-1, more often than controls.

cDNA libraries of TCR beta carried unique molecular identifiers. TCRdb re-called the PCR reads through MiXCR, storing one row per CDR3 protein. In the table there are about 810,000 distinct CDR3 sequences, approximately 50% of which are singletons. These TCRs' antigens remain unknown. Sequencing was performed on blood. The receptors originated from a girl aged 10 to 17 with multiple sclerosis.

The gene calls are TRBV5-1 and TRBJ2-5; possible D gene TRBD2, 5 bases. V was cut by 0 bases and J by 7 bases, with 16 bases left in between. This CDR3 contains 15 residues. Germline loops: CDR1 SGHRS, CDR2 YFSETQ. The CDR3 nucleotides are TGCGCCAGCAGCTTGGTTGGAGTTTCAGAGGGGACCCAGTACTTC. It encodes CASSLVGVSEGTQYF.

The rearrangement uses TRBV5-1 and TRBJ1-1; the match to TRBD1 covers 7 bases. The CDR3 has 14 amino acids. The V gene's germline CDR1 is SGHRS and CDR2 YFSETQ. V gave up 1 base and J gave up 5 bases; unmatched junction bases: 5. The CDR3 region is CASSLTGDFTEAFF. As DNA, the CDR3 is TGCGCCAGCAGCTTGACAGGGGATTTTACTGAAGCTTTCTTT.

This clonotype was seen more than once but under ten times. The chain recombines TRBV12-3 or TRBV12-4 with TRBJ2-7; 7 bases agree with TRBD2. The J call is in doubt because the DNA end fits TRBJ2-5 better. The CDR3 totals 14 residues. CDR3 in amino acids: CASSAGEVGETQYF. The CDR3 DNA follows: TGTGCCAGCAGTGCGGGGGAGGTGGGAGAGACCCAGTACTTC.

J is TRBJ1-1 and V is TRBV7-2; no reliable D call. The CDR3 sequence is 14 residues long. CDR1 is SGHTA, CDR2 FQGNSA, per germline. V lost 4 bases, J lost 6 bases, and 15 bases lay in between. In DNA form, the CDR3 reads TGTGCCAGCAGCTATGGTCCCTCGACGGCTGAAGCTTTCTTT. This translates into CASSYGPSTAEAFF.

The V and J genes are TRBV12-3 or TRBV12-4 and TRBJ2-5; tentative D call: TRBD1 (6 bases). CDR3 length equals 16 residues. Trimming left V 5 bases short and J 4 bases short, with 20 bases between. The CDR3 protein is CASSPSSQGGRETQYF. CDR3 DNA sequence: TGTGCCAGCAGTCCGAGTTCACAGGGTGGACGAGAGACCCAGTACTTC.

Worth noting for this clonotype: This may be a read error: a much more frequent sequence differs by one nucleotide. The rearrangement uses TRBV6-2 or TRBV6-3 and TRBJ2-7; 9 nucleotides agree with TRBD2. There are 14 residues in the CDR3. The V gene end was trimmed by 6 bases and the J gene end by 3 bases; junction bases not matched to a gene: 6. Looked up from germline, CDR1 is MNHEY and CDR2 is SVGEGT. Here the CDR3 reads CASRLAGEIYEQYF. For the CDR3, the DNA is TGTGCCAGCAGGTTAGCGGGGGAGATCTACGAGCAGTACTTC.

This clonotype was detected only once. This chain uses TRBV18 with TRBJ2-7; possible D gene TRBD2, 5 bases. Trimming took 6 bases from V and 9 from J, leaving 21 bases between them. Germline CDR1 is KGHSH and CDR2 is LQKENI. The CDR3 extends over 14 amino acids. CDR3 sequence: CASSRGDPGVGQYF. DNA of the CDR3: TGTGCCAGCTCCCGGGGAGATCCCGGAGTCGGGCAGTACTTC.

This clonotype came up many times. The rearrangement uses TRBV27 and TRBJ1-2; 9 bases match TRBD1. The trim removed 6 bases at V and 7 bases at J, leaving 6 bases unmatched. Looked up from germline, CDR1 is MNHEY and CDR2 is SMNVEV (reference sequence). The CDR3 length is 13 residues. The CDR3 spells CASRLQGAVGYTF. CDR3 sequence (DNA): TGTGCCAGCAGGCTACAGGGGGCAGTTGGCTACACCTTC.

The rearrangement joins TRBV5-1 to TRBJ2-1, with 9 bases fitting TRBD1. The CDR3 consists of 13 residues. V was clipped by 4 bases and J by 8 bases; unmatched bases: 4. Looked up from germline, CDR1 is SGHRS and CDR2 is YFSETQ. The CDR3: CASSRTGGDEQFF. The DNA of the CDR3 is TGCGCCAGCAGCCGTACAGGGGGCGATGAGCAGTTCTTC.

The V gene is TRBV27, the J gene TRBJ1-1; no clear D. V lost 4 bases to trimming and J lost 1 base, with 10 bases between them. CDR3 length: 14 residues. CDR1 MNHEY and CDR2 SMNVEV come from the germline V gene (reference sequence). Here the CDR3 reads CASSSAARNTEAFF. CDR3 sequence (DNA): TGTGCCAGCAGTTCAGCGGCTAGGAACACTGAAGCTTTCTTT.

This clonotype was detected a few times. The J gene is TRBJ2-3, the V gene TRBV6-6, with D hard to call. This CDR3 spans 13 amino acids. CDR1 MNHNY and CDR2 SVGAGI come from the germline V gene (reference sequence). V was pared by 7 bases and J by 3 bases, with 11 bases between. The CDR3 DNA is TGTGCCAGCAACCCTCGAGGAACAGATACGCAGTATTTT. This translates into CASNPRGTDTQYF.

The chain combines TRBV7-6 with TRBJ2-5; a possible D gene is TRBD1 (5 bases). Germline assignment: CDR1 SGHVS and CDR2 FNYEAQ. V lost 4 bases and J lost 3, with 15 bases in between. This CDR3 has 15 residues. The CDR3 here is CASSSPLQGEETQYF. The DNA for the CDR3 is TGTGCCAGCAGCTCACCTCTCCAGGGTGAAGAGACCCAGTACTTC.

The CDR3 sequence is CASSLFGGRGEEQYF. The CDR3 bases are TGCGCCAGCAGCTTGTTCGGTGGGCGGGGGGAAGAGCAGTACTTC. This sequence joins TRBV5-1 and TRBJ2-5, with 8 bases fitting TRBD2. This CDR3 region has 15 residues. Germline values: CDR1 SGHRS, CDR2 YFSETQ. V was clipped by 1 base and J by 11 bases; unmatched bases: 13.

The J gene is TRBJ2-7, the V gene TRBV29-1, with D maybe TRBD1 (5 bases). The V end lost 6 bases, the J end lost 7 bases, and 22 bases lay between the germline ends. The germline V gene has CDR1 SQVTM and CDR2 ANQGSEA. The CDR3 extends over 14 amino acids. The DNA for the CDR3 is TGCAGCGTCTCCGCAGGGTGGGGAAACAATGAGCAGTACTTC. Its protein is CSVSAGWGNNEQYF.

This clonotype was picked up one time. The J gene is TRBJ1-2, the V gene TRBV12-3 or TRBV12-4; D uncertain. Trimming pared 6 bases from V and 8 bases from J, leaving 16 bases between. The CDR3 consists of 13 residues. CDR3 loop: CASRSGVPGGYTF. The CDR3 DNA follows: TGTGCCAGCAGATCCGGGGTCCCTGGGGGCTACACCTTC.

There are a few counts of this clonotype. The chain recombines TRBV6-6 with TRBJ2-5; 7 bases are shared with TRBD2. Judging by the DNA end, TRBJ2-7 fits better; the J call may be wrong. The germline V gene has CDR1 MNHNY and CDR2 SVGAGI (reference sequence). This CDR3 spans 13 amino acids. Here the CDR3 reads CASSYERGNEQYF. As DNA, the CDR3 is TGTGCCAGCAGTTACGAGCGGGGCAACGAGCAGTACTTC.

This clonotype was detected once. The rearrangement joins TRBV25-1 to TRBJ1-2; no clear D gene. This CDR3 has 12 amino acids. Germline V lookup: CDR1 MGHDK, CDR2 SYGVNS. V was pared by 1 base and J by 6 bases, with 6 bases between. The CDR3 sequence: CASSEWADGYTF. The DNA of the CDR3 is TGTGCCAGCAGTGAATGGGCGGATGGCTACACCTTC.

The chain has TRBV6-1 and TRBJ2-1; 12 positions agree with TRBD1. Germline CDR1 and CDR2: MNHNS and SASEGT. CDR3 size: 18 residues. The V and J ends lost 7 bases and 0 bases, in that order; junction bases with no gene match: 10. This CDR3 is CASMAGTGGLSSYNEQFF. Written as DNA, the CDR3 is TGTGCCAGCATGGCCGGGACAGGGGGCCTGAGCTCCTACAATGAGCAGTTCTTC.

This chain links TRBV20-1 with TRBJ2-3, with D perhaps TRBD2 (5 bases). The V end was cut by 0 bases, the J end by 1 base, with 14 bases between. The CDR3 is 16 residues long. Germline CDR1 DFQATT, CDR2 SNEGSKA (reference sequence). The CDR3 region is CSAREPGRTGTDTQYF. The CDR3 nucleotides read TGCAGTGCTAGAGAGCCCGGCCGGACTGGCACAGATACGCAGTATTTT.

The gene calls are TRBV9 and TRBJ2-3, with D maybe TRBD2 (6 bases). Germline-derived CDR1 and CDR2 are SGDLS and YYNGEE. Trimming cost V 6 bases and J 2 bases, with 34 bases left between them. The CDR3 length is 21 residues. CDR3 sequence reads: CASTPWGSSSPGLGTTDTQYF. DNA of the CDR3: TGTGCCAGCACCCCGTGGGGCAGCTCATCACCGGGACTTGGGACCACAGATACGCAGTATTTT.